A selection of T cell receptor beta chains follows, all from one sample in a study of blood T cells in healthy people across ages. TCRdb passed the 5' RACE reads through MiXCR, listing each CDR3 protein once. The repertoire holds over 600,000 distinct CDR3 sequences, with 45% to 70% as singletons. Sequencing input: blood. All receptors derive from a man in his forties in good health. CDR3s include the opening cysteine and the closing phenylalanine or tryptophan. The D gene is left open where the match is weak.

v_call: TRBV20-1; d_call: .; cdr3_aa: CSARGLYGYTF
v_call: TRBV20-1; d_call: .; cdr3_aa: CSAYAGPHKETQYF
v_call: TRBV6-5; d_call: .; cdr3_aa: CASISLGGGRQFF
v_call: TRBV5-6; d_call: .; cdr3_aa: CASSLIGTNRETQYF
v_call: TRBV3-1; d_call: TRBD2; cdr3_aa: CASSPSGRSPDTQYF
v_call: TRBV5-1; d_call: TRBD2; cdr3_aa: CASSFRASGTYEQYF
v_call: TRBV12-3/TRBV12-4; d_call: .; cdr3_aa: CASSWSEGYNSPLHF
v_call: TRBV7-2; d_call: .; cdr3_aa: CASSLSPAGIREAFF
v_call: TRBV6-2/TRBV6-3; d_call: .; cdr3_aa: CASSYSPGVQETQYF
v_call: TRBV7-8; d_call: .; cdr3_aa: CASSLVARGYTF
v_call: TRBV7-8; d_call: .; cdr3_aa: CASSVQGEAKNIQYF
v_call: TRBV6-1; d_call: TRBD1; cdr3_aa: CASSGTGVEQYF
v_call: TRBV7-9; d_call: .; cdr3_aa: CASSSRDLSTDTQYF
v_call: TRBV7-9; d_call: .; cdr3_aa: CASSWQGGNEQYF
v_call: TRBV3-1; d_call: .; cdr3_aa: CASSQVPWSETQYF
v_call: TRBV10-3; d_call: TRBD2; cdr3_aa: CAISDLPSGSVGNEQFF
v_call: TRBV28; d_call: TRBD1; cdr3_aa: CASSSFQGAGGANVLTF
v_call: TRBV7-2; d_call: .; cdr3_aa: CASSSELYNEQYF
v_call: TRBV20-1; d_call: TRBD2; cdr3_aa: CSAGRDQTYEQYF
v_call: TRBV7-6; d_call: .; cdr3_aa: CASSLAARTAYGYTF
v_call: TRBV7-8; d_call: .; cdr3_aa: CASMVSYNEQFF
v_call: TRBV29-1; d_call: TRBD1; cdr3_aa: CSVKTGVVGKQYF
v_call: TRBV7-2; d_call: .; cdr3_aa: CASSLAEGEIAKNIQYF
v_call: TRBV7-2; d_call: .; cdr3_aa: CASSFSTGNTEAFF
v_call: TRBV5-1; d_call: .; cdr3_aa: CASSPTGTTHRENIQYF
v_call: TRBV5-4; d_call: .; cdr3_aa: CASSSGPAVSRYTF
v_call: TRBV27; d_call: TRBD2; cdr3_aa: CASNIAGGHYNEQFF
v_call: TRBV20-1; d_call: .; cdr3_aa: CSAPYNEQFF
v_call: TRBV10-3; d_call: TRBD2; cdr3_aa: CAISALHSGGAADTQYF
v_call: TRBV7-2; d_call: .; cdr3_aa: CASLANIQYF
v_call: TRBV14; d_call: TRBD2; cdr3_aa: CASSEGTSGRQETQYF